A single sample is the source of the 15 T cell receptor beta chains below, sequenced in a study of blood T cell repertoires in COVID-19 (dated by TCRdb to 2020 to 2022). Receptor amplification or capture employed the immunoSEQ multiplex PCR assay. The table comes from immuneACCESS by way of TCRdb, which keeps in-frame sequences with V and J called. Part of the clones is missing from these tables; in studies checked, under half for an unresolved V gene and the rest for unknown reasons. The sample data list approximately 73,000 clones, and 86% of these were observed just once. Together, the top ten hold approximately 1.9% of the sample. What was sequenced was peripheral blood. The receptors were gathered from a woman in her fifties or sixties with acute or convalescent COVID-19.

CDR3 in amino acids: CASSQAVPPVLNTEAFF. The CDR3 DNA reads TGTGCCAGCAGCCAAGCCGTCCCCCCAGTGTTGAACACTGAAGCTTTCTTT. This chain links TRBV3-1 (or the pseudogene TRBV3-2) with TRBJ1-1; D call uncertain. The CDR3 contains 17 residues. Germline V gene data show CDR1 as LGHDT and CDR2 as YNNKEL (reference sequence). Deletions cut 1 base from V and 0 bases from J, with 15 bases between.

The chain couples TRBV7-9 to TRBJ1-1, with TRBD1 matching 9 bases. V lost 3 bases to trimming and J lost 1 base; unmatched junction nucleotides: 0. This CDR3 has 14 amino acids. Germline CDR1 SEHNR, CDR2 FQNEAQ (reference sequence). The CDR3 sequence: CASSLDRGNTEAFF. The CDR3 coding sequence is TGTGCCAGCAGCTTGGACAGGGGGAACACTGAAGCTTTCTTT. The complete variable domain, with remaining parts taken from reference TRBV7-9 and TRBJ1-1, reads DTGVSQNPRHKITKRGQNVTFRCDPISEHNRLYWYRQTLGQGPEFLTYFQNEAQLEKSRLLSDRFSAERPKGSFSTLEIQRTEQGDSAMYLCASSLDRGNTEAFFGQGTRLTVV.

The CDR3 region is CASNRQNTDTQYF. CDR3 bases: TGTGCCAGCAACCGACAGAACACAGATACGCAGTATTTT. The V call is TRBV11-2, the J call TRBJ2-3, with D tentatively TRBD1 (5 bases). CDR1 is SGHAT and CDR2 is FQNNGV in the germline V gene. The V and J ends lost 7 bases and 2 bases respectively, with 10 bases between them. There are 13 residues in the CDR3.

This clone was seen just once. V usage is TRBV9 and J usage is TRBJ2-1; TRBD2 agrees at 8 bases. Trimming cost V 4 bases and J 6 bases; bases outside gene matches: 9. This CDR3 contains 15 residues. Germline V lookup: CDR1 SGDLS, CDR2 YYNGEE. In DNA form, the CDR3 reads TGTGCCAGCAGCCCCCTGGGACTAGAGGGCAATGAGCAGTTCTTC. Its translation: CASSPLGLEGNEQFF.

This clone has just a few counts. J is TRBJ2-7 and V is TRBV29-1; perhaps TRBD1 as D (6 bases). V lost 6 bases and J 2 bases, leaving 17 bases between the germline ends. The CDR3 has 14 residues. CDR1 SQVTM and CDR2 ANQGSEA come from the germline V gene. The CDR3 bases are TGCAGCGTGCATACCGGGACACCGACCTACGAGCAGTACTTC. Its translation is CSVHTGTPTYEQYF.

The chain couples TRBV29-1 to TRBJ2-3, with 7 bases matching TRBD2. The germline V gene has CDR1 SQVTM and CDR2 ANQGSEA. V was pared by 2 bases and J by 1 base, with 12 bases of the junction left unmatched. This CDR3 region has 17 residues. DNA for the CDR3: TGCAGCGTTGAACTTCCGGGACTACCAGGTGGCACAGATACGCAGTATTTT. This gives the protein CSVELPGLPGGTDTQYF.

The chain couples TRBV12-5 to TRBJ2-7, with D maybe TRBD1 (5 bases). CDR3 length: 13 amino acids. Germline assignment: CDR1 LGHNT and CDR2 FRNRAP. The V end was cut by 0 bases, the J end by 10 bases, with 13 bases between. CDR3 loop: CASGLVDSWEQYF. For the CDR3, the DNA is TGTGCTAGTGGTTTGGTAGACAGTTGGGAACAGTACTTC.

This chain connects TRBV7-9 to TRBJ1-4, with a possible D match to TRBD1 (6 bases). This CDR3 has 16 residues. Germline values: CDR1 SEHNR, CDR2 FQNEAQ (reference sequence). Deletions cut 5 bases from V and 8 bases from J, with 21 bases between. The CDR3 is CASSHNLGASYEKLFF. The CDR3 DNA reads as TGTGCCAGCAGCCACAACCTGGGGGCATCTTACGAAAAACTGTTTTTT.

This sequence joins TRBV11-3 and TRBJ2-7; a weak D match, TRBD2 (6 bases). V was cut by 8 bases and J by 0 bases, with 17 bases left in between. Germline V gene data show CDR1 as SGHNT and CDR2 as YENEEA. The CDR3 totals 15 residues. This CDR3 reads CASSGGEGSSYEQYF. The CDR3 region has the DNA TGTGCCAGCTCCGGGGGTGAAGGGAGCTCCTACGAGCAGTACTTC.

The chain links TRBV15 to TRBJ2-7; D call uncertain. Trimming removed 0 bases at V and 0 bases at J, with 15 bases between. CDR3 length: 17 residues. CDR1 is LNHNV, CDR2 YYDKDF, per germline (reference sequence). CDR3 amino acids: CATSREAPWLSSYEQYF. DNA for the CDR3: TGTGCCACCAGCAGAGAGGCCCCGTGGTTAAGCTCCTACGAGCAGTACTTC.

This sequence joins TRBV28 and TRBJ2-7; a possible D gene is TRBD2 (6 bases). The V gene's germline CDR1 is MDHEN and CDR2 SYDVKM. This CDR3 has 13 amino acids. Trimming pared 2 bases from V and 2 bases from J, leaving 7 bases between. This CDR3 is CASSLAGPYEQYF. The DNA of the CDR3 is TGTGCCAGCAGTTTAGCGGGGCCCTACGAGCAGTACTTC.

The count of this clone is one. The rearrangement links TRBV7-2 to TRBJ1-2; TRBD1 aligns across 8 bases. Germline CDR1 reads SGHTA; CDR2 reads FQGNSA. The V segment lost 3 bases and the J segment 7 bases; nucleotides outside the gene matches: 4. The CDR3 extends over 13 amino acids. The CDR3 DNA is TGTGCCAGCAGCTTGGACAGGGTAACTGGCTACACCTTC. Protein sequence: CASSLDRVTGYTF.

This clone showed up just a few times. The genes are TRBV27 and TRBJ2-1; 8 bases fit TRBD1. The V gene end was trimmed by 3 bases and the J gene end by 1 base; junction bases not matched to a gene: 5. CDR3 size: 16 residues. Germline V CDR1 and CDR2: MNHEY, SMNVEV (reference sequence). The DNA for the CDR3 is TGTGCCAGCAGTTTTCAACGACAGGGGTCCTACAATGAGCAGTTCTTC. Translation: CASSFQRQGSYNEQFF.

The chain has TRBV23-1 and TRBJ2-3, with 15 bases lining up with TRBD2. TRBV23-1 has ORF status, its function being uncertain. The CDR3 is 20 amino acids. The ends lost 7 bases at V and 6 bases at J; junction bases unmatched: 20. The CDR3 DNA reads as TGCGCCAGCATTACTCAGGGGACTAGCGGGAGGTCCACCGAAAATGATACGCAGTATTTT. This gives the protein CASITQGTSGRSTENDTQYF.

This chain uses TRBV9 with TRBJ2-1; tentatively, D is TRBD2 (7 bases). Looked up from germline, CDR1 is SGDLS and CDR2 is YYNGEE. With 0 bases removed from V and 7 bases from J, the gap between germline ends came to 23 bases. The CDR3 sequence is 18 residues long. The CDR3 is CASSVARGIGGAKNEQFF. The CDR3 DNA reads as TGTGCCAGCAGCGTAGCTAGAGGGATAGGGGGGGCCAAAAATGAGCAGTTCTTC. The full variable domain, completed using reference TRBV9 and TRBJ2-1, is DSGVTQTPKHLITATGQRVTLRCSPRSGDLSVYWYQQSLDQGLQFLIQYYNGEERAKGNILERFSAQQFPDLHSELNLSSLELGDSALYFCASSVARGIGGAKNEQFFGPGTRLTVL.